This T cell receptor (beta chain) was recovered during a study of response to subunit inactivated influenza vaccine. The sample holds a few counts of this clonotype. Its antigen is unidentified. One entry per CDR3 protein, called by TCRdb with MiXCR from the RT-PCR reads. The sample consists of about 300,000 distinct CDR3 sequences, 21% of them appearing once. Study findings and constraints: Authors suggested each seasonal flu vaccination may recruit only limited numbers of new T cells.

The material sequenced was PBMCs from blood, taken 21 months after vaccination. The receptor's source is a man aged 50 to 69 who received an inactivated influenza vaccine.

CDR3 coding DNA: TGTGCCAGCAGTCCCGTGGGAACAACCCTCGAGGAGACCCAGTACTTC. It specifies CASSPVGTTLEETQYF. The chain joins TRBV12-3 or TRBV12-4 to TRBJ2-5; D is undetermined. V was clipped by 5 bases and J by 5 bases, with 21 bases between them. The CDR3 is 16 amino acids.